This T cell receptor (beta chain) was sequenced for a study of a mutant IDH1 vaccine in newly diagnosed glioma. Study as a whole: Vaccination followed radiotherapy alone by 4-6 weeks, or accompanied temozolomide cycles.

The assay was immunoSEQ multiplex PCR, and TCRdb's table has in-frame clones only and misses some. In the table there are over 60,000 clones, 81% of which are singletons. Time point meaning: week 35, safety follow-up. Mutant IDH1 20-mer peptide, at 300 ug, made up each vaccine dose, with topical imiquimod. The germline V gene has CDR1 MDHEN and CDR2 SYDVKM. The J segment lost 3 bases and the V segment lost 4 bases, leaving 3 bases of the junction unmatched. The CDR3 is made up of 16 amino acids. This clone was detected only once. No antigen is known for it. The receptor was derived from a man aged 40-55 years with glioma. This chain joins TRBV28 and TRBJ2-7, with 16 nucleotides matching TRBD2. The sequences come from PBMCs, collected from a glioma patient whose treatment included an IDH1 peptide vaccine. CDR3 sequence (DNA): TGTGCCAGCAGTTGGGGACTAGCGGGGGGGAACTACGAGCAGTACTTC. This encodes CASSWGLAGGNYEQYF. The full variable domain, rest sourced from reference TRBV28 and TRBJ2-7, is DVKVTQSSRYLVKRTGEKVFLECVQDMDHENMFWYRQDPGLGLRLIYFSYDVKMKEKGDIPEGYSVSREKKERFSLILESASTNQTSMYLCASSWGLAGGNYEQYFGPGTRLTVT.